This TCR beta chain was recovered during a study of blood T cell repertoires in COVID-19. The CDR3 runs 15 residues. Germline V gene sequence: CDR1 SGHRS, CDR2 YFSETQ. The V segment lost 1 base and the J segment 4 bases; nucleotides outside the gene matches: 5. Method: immunoSEQ multiplex PCR; TCRdb's copy keeps in-frame clones and lacks some. This table holds 90,000 to 120,000 clones, roughly nine tenths found once. The sample was peripheral blood. This receptor was taken from a woman older than 75 with acute or convalescent COVID-19. V and J are TRBV5-1 and TRBJ1-2; 9 nucleotides align to TRBD1. The DNA for the CDR3 is TGCGCCAGCAGCTTGCTGACAGGGGGTGGCTATGGCTACACCTTC. Amino acids: CASSLLTGGGYGYTF.